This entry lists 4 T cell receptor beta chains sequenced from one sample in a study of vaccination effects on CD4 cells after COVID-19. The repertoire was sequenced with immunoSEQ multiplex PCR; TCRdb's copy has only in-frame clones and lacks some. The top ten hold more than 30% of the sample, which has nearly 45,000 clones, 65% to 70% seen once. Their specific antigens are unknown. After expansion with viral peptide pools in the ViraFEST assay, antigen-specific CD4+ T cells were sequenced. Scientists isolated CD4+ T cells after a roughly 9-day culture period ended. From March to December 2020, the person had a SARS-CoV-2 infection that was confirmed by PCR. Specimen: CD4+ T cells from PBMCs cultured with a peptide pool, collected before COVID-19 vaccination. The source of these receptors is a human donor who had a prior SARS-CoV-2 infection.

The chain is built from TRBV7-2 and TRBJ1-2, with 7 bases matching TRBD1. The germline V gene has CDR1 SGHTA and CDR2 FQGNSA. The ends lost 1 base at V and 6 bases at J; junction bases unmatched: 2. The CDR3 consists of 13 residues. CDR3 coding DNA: TGTGCCAGCAGCTTAGACAGGGGAGATGGCTACACCTTC. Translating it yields CASSLDRGDGYTF.

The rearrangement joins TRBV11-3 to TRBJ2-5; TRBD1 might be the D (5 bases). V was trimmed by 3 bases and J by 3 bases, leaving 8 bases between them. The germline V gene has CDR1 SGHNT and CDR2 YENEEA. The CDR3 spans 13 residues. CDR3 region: CASSLTREETQYF. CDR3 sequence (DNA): TGTGCCAGCAGCTTGACCAGGGAAGAGACCCAGTACTTC.

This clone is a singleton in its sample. CDR3 sequence: CASSAGRPGNTIYF. DNA for the CDR3: TGTGCCAGCAGTGCAGGGAGACCTGGAAACACCATATATTTT. The V call is TRBV5-5, the J call TRBJ1-3; maybe TRBD1 (5 bases). This CDR3 spans 14 amino acids. Germline V gene lookup returns CDR1 SGHKS and CDR2 YYEKEE (reference sequence). The V gene lost 5 bases and the J gene lost 2 bases, with 11 bases spanning the gap.

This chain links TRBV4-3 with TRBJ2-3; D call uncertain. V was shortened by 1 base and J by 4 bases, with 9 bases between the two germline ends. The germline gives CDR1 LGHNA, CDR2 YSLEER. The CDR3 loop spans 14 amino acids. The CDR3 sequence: CASSQGSRSDTQYF. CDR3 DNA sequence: TGCGCCAGCAGCCAAGGTTCGAGATCAGATACGCAGTATTTT.